This entry is about one T cell receptor beta chain. The sample is drawn from a study of blood T cell repertoires in COVID-19. Background on the study: Whether acute or convalescent, the COVID-19 samples came from the United States, Italy and Spain. Nucleic acid was either cDNA or gDNA, and it came from T cells, B-cell-depleted T cells, or PBMCs.

CDR1 SGHRS and CDR2 YFSETQ come from the germline V gene. Trimming cost V 0 bases and J 8 bases, with 11 bases left between them. CDR3 length: 13 amino acids. The assay was immunoSEQ multiplex PCR, and TCRdb's table has in-frame clones only and misses some. The profile shows 150,000 to 200,000 clones, around 90% of them singletons. This rearrangement joins TRBV5-1 to TRBJ1-1; no clear D gene. The TCR comes from a man aged 35 to 55 with active or convalescent COVID-19. Sequenced sample: peripheral blood. CDR3 sequence: CASSLGASLEAFF. The CDR3 DNA follows: TGCGCCAGCAGCTTGGGAGCGAGTTTGGAAGCTTTCTTT.